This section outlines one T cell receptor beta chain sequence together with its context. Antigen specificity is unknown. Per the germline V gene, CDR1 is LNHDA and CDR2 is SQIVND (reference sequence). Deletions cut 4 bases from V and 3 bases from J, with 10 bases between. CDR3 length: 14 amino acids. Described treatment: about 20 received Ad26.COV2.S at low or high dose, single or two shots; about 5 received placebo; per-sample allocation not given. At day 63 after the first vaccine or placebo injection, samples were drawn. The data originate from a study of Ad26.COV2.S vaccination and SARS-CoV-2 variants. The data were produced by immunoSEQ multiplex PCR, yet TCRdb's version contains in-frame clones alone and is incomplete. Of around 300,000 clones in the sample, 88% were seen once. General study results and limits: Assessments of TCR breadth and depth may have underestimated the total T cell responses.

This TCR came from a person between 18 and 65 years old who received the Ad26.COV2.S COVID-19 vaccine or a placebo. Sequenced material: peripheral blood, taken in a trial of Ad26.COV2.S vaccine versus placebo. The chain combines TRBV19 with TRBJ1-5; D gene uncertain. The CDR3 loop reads CASSKTVDNQPQHF. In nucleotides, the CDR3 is TGTGCCAGTAGTAAAACAGTCGACAATCAGCCCCAGCATTTT.